Below are 14 T cell receptor beta chains sequenced from a single sample in a study of T cells after yellow fever vaccination. Each CDR3 protein gets one entry after TCRdb re-called the 5' RACE reads with MiXCR. This table has roughly 330,000 distinct CDR3 sequences, approximately 4% appearing once. The sequencing here drew on PBMCs, taken 5 days after the yellow fever booster vaccination. The origin of the receptors is a man between 18 and 29 years old who received the YFV17D yellow fever vaccine.

There are a few counts of this clonotype. The V and J genes are TRBV12-3 or TRBV12-4 and TRBJ2-1; D is ambiguous. The CDR3 has 13 amino acids. Between the trimmed V and J ends, which lost 3 bases and 7 bases, there was a span of 10 bases. CDR3 in DNA: TGTGCCAGCAGTTTTTCCGTTTGGAATGAGCAGTTCTTC. Its protein is CASSFSVWNEQFF.

This clonotype occurred many times. The chain uses TRBV12-5 and TRBJ1-5; 8 bases align to TRBD1. Germline CDR1 LGHNT, CDR2 FRNRAP. V lost 5 bases and J lost 3; bases outside the gene matches: 6. The CDR3 spans 15 residues. The CDR3 region has the DNA TGTGCTAGTGGTCTTGGGACAGGTATCAATCAGCCCCAGCATTTT. Its protein is CASGLGTGINQPQHF.

This clonotype was detected only a few times. The chain couples TRBV7-3 to TRBJ2-2; D is unresolved. The CDR3 has 16 residues. The germline V gene has CDR1 SGHTA and CDR2 FQGTGA. The V gene lost 5 bases and the J gene lost 2 bases, with 15 bases spanning the gap. In DNA, the CDR3 is TGTGCCAGCAGCCCTAACGGCGGATCCAACACCGGGGAGCTGTTTTTT. It translates to CASSPNGGSNTGELFF.

The chain is built from TRBV7-2 and TRBJ1-2; D not resolved. The CDR3 is made up of 13 amino acids. Germline assignment: CDR1 SGHTA and CDR2 FQGNSA. Trimming removed 5 bases at V and 2 bases at J, with 9 bases between. CDR3 sequence reads: CASSQDANYGYTF. As DNA, the CDR3 is TGTGCCAGCAGCCAGGACGCAAACTATGGCTACACCTTC.

A few counts support this clonotype. The rearrangement joins TRBV6-6 to TRBJ1-2; the D is unclear. Germline-derived CDR1 and CDR2 are MNHNY and SVGAGI (reference sequence). V lost 6 bases and J lost 4, with 21 bases in between. CDR3 length: 16 amino acids. The chain's CDR3 is CASSPGPYLAIYGYTF. DNA of the CDR3: TGTGCCAGCAGCCCAGGCCCTTATTTAGCAATCTATGGCTACACCTTC.

This clonotype was recorded many times. The chain employs TRBV5-1 and TRBJ1-4; D is unclear. Germline V gene lookup returns CDR1 SGHRS and CDR2 YFSETQ. The CDR3 loop spans 14 amino acids. V lost 2 bases and J 4 bases, leaving 9 bases between the germline ends. The CDR3 region is CASSFEGNNEKLFF. The CDR3 nucleotides are TGCGCCAGCAGCTTCGAGGGTAATAATGAAAAACTGTTTTTT.

The sample holds many counts of this clonotype. This chain uses TRBV20-1 with TRBJ2-5, with a tentative D call TRBD1 (5 bases). This CDR3 has 12 residues. The ends were cut back, 2 bases at V and 5 bases at J, with 9 bases in the middle. Germline CDR1 DFQATT, CDR2 SNEGSKA (reference sequence). CDR3 sequence (DNA): TGCAGTGCTAGAAGGGGTGAGGAGACCCAGTACTTC. This codes for CSARRGEETQYF.

This rearrangement joins TRBV20-1 to TRBJ2-3, with TRBD2 matching over 7 bases. This CDR3 is 14 amino acids long. In germline, CDR1 is DFQATT, CDR2 SNEGSKA (reference sequence). CDR3 amino acids: CSTREAGPKDSQYF. In DNA, the CDR3 is TGCAGCACCCGGGAAGCGGGGCCTAAGGATTCGCAGTATTTT.

This chain uses TRBV7-9 with TRBJ2-4; D is tentatively TRBD1 or TRBD2 (6 bases each). The V gene lost 5 bases and the J gene lost 8 bases, with 13 bases spanning the gap. CDR3 length equals 13 residues. Germline CDR1 and CDR2: SEHNR and FQNEAQ (reference sequence). CDR3 nucleotide sequence: TGTGCCAGCAGCGCGACGGGGGCTGACATTCAGTACTTC. The encoded protein is CASSATGADIQYF. Filled out from reference TRBV7-9 and TRBJ2-4, the complete variable domain reads DTGVSQNPRHKITKRGQNVTFRCDPISEHNRLYWYRQTLGQGPEFLTYFQNEAQLEKSRLLSDRFSAERPKGSFSTLEIQRTEQGDSAMYLCASSATGADIQYFGAGTRLSVL.

The rearrangement links TRBV6-5 to TRBJ2-5; D unresolved. This CDR3 has 14 amino acids. CDR1 and CDR2 from the germline V gene are MNHEY and SVGAGI. V lost 5 bases to trimming and J lost 4 bases, with 14 bases between them. In nucleotides, the CDR3 is TGTGCCAGCAGTGCTGAAGGCCCTCTAGAGACCCAGTACTTC. Its protein product is CASSAEGPLETQYF.

This clonotype was seen at least ten times. At one end, the junction sequence differs from germline, possibly due to a read error. CDR3 sequence: CASRLDSYNEQFF. CDR3 DNA sequence: TGCGCCAGCAGATTGGACAGTTACAATGAGCAGTTCTTC. The chain couples TRBV5-1 to TRBJ2-1; tentatively, D is TRBD1 (6 bases). CDR1 is SGHRS and CDR2 is YFSETQ in the germline V gene. The CDR3 has 13 amino acids.

This clonotype was seen more than once but under ten times. This rearrangement joins TRBV19 to TRBJ2-5; D might be TRBD1 (6 bases). This CDR3 region has 15 residues. The germline V and J ends were trimmed by 4 bases and 1 base, with 13 bases remaining between them. Germline lookup yields CDR1 LNHDA and CDR2 SQIVND (reference sequence). The CDR3 region is CASSKTGTPQETQYF. The CDR3 DNA reads TGTGCCAGTAGTAAAACCGGGACACCCCAAGAGACCCAGTACTTC.

This clonotype appeared many times. The chain carries TRBV6-2 or TRBV6-3 and TRBJ2-5, with D tentatively TRBD1 (6 bases). Trimming cost V 7 bases and J 0 bases, with 18 bases left between them. Germline CDR1 MNHEY, CDR2 SVGEGT. The CDR3 has 16 amino acids. The chain's CDR3 is CASNEGPGQNQETQYF. CDR3 bases: TGTGCCAGCAACGAGGGTCCCGGACAGAACCAAGAGACCCAGTACTTC.

This chain joins TRBV29-1 and TRBJ2-1; D remains unclear. Trimming removed 8 bases from V and 0 bases from J, with 11 bases in between. Germline assignment: CDR1 SQVTM and CDR2 ANQGSEA. The CDR3 is made up of 13 amino acids. CDR3: CSFASVSYNEQFF. CDR3 nucleotides: TGCAGCTTCGCGAGCGTCTCCTACAATGAGCAGTTCTTC.